This T cell receptor beta chain stems from a study of Ad26.COV2.S vaccination and SARS-CoV-2 variants. Using immunoSEQ multiplex PCR, the repertoire was profiled, and TCRdb retains in-frame clones only, with some absent. The repertoire holds fewer than 400,000 clones, with 70% to 90% as singletons. Findings of the study overall: Researchers reported similar non-spike TCR breadth in vaccine and placebo recipients.

This clone has a single count. Its specificity is unknown. Treatment noted: 15 to 20 received Ad26.COV2.S at low or high dose, single or two shots; roughly 5 received placebo; per-sample allocation not given. Each sample was drawn 63 days after the first injection (of vaccine or placebo). An Ad26 vector expressing Wuhan-strain SARS-CoV-2 spike served as the vaccine. Material: peripheral blood, obtained in a trial of Ad26.COV2.S vaccine versus placebo. This TCR was recovered from a person between 18 and 65 years old who received the Ad26.COV2.S COVID-19 vaccine or a placebo.

The chain's CDR3 is CASSGQGGQPQHF. CDR3 nucleotide sequence: TGTGCCAGCAGCGGACAGGGGGGTCAGCCCCAGCATTTT. The chain couples TRBV3-1 (or the pseudogene TRBV3-2) to TRBJ1-5; 10 bases agree with TRBD1. Trimming took 5 bases from V and 6 from J; bases not matched to a gene: 1. The CDR3 has 13 amino acids. The germline CDR1 and CDR2 sequences are LGHDT and YNNKEL (reference sequence).